The 28 T cell receptor beta chains below come from one sample, sequenced in a study of T cell repertoires in cytomegalovirus infection. TCRdb re-called the reads through MiXCR, storing one row per CDR3 protein. The sample records 400,000 or so distinct CDR3 sequences, 15% to 20% being singletons. Sequenced material: PBMCs. The receptor source for this set is a human donor in good health (CMV status not recorded). Some clones in this sample may be carry-over from other donors' samples.

This clonotype has more than one count but fewer than ten. The chain combines TRBV6-2 or TRBV6-3 with TRBJ1-5, with D unresolved. The CDR3 extends over 12 amino acids. V gave up 2 bases and J gave up 14 bases, with 13 bases separating them. CDR1 and CDR2 from the germline V gene are MNHEY and SVGEGT. In DNA, the CDR3 is TGTGCCAGCAGTTACAACAGCGTTGGGAAGCATTTT. Protein sequence: CASSYNSVGKHF.

V usage is TRBV12-5 and J usage is TRBJ2-3; D ambiguous. This CDR3 has 13 residues. V was pared by 2 bases and J by 0 bases, with 3 bases between. CDR1 is LGHNT, CDR2 FRNRAP, per germline. The CDR3: CASGLSSTDTQYF. In nucleotides, the CDR3 is TGTGCTAGTGGTTTGAGTAGCACAGATACGCAGTATTTT.

The V gene is TRBV7-2, the J gene TRBJ2-5; D possibly corresponds to TRBD1 (7 bases). CDR3 length: 14 residues. V gave up 5 bases and J gave up 10 bases, with 20 bases separating them. Per germline, CDR1 SGHTA and CDR2 FQGNSA. As DNA, the CDR3 is TGTGCCAGCAGCCAGGGGGGACCCCAATTCTACCAGTACTTC. The encoded protein is CASSQGGPQFYQYF. The variable domain in full, completed from reference TRBV7-2 and TRBJ2-5, reads GAGVSQSPSNKVTEKGKDVELRCDPISGHTALYWYRQSLGQGLEFLIYFQGNSAPDKSGLPSDRFSAERTGGSVSTLTIQRTQQEDSAVYLCASSQGGPQFYQYFGPGTRLLVL.

V is TRBV10-3 and J is TRBJ1-2; D call uncertain. The germline CDR1 and CDR2 sequences are ENHRY and SYGVKD. Deletions cut 9 bases from V and 0 bases from J, with 14 bases between. CDR3 size: 14 residues. The CDR3 sequence is CAILKTGPNYGYTF. The CDR3 nucleotides read TGTGCCATTCTCAAAACCGGGCCTAACTATGGCTACACCTTC.

This clonotype was seen a handful of times. The chain is built from TRBV7-6 and TRBJ2-1; 7 bases line up with TRBD2. V gave up 5 bases and J gave up 6 bases; unmatched junction bases: 13. Germline CDR1 is SGHVS and CDR2 is FNYEAQ. This CDR3 has 16 residues. The CDR3 DNA is TGTGCCAGCAGCCCTTGGACTAGTGGGCCGGGCAATGAGCAGTTCTTC. This gives the protein CASSPWTSGPGNEQFF.

The chain links TRBV15 to TRBJ2-1, with no clear D. The germline V gene has CDR1 LNHNV and CDR2 YYDKDF (reference sequence). The CDR3 runs 15 residues. V was pared by 0 bases and J by 2 bases, with 8 bases between. The CDR3 bases are TGTGCCACCAGCAGAGATGGGGTAACCTACAATGAGCAGTTCTTC. Amino acids: CATSRDGVTYNEQFF.

This clonotype was picked up many times. V and J are TRBV7-9 and TRBJ2-1, with a weak D call TRBD2 (6 bases). This CDR3 is 15 amino acids long. Trimming left V 0 bases short and J 10 bases short, with 16 bases between. Germline V gives CDR1 SEHNR, CDR2 FQNEAQ (reference sequence). Here the CDR3 DNA reads TGTGCCAGCAGCTTAGCGGTAGCGGCGATTCCCGAGCAGTTCTTC. It translates to CASSLAVAAIPEQFF.

The V gene is TRBV7-9, the J gene TRBJ2-4; maybe TRBD1 (5 bases). The CDR3 contains 13 residues. CDR1 is SEHNR, CDR2 FQNEAQ, per germline (reference sequence). The ends were cut back, 4 bases at V and 15 bases at J, with 19 bases in the middle. The CDR3 region is CASSSRRTSKGYF. The CDR3 bases are TGTGCCAGCAGCTCTAGGCGGACATCTAAAGGGTACTTC.

This chain uses TRBV12-3 or TRBV12-4 with TRBJ2-1; the match to TRBD2 covers 10 bases. The CDR3 consists of 16 residues. The junction had 8 bases not matched to a gene; V was cut back by 6 bases and J by 3 bases. The CDR3 nucleotides read TGTGCCAGCAGCCCGCTAGCGGGAGCGTACTACAATGAGCAGTTCTTC. The encoded protein is CASSPLAGAYYNEQFF.

This clonotype was found once. V and J are TRBV19 and TRBJ1-5; 8 bases line up with TRBD1. Germline V gene sequence: CDR1 LNHDA, CDR2 SQIVND (reference sequence). The CDR3 extends over 16 amino acids. The ends lost 7 bases at V and 5 bases at J; junction bases unmatched: 13. The CDR3 spells CASTDWGTGLYQPQHF. DNA of the CDR3: TGTGCCAGTACGGACTGGGGGACAGGATTGTATCAGCCCCAGCATTTT.

The chain combines TRBV12-3 or TRBV12-4 with TRBJ1-2; D may be TRBD1 (5 bases). Trimming removed 6 bases from V and 7 bases from J, with 21 bases in between. This CDR3 comprises 15 residues. The chain's CDR3 is CASSSPAAQGGGYTF. CDR3 nucleotides: TGTGCCAGCAGCTCGCCCGCCGCCCAGGGCGGTGGCTACACCTTC.

This clonotype has only a few counts. This rearrangement joins TRBV6-2 or TRBV6-3 to TRBJ1-2; D is unclear. The CDR3 loop spans 13 amino acids. From germline, CDR1 is MNHEY and CDR2 SVGEGT. The germline V and J ends were trimmed by 8 bases and 4 bases, with 14 bases remaining between them. CDR3 DNA sequence: TGTGCCAGCGGTAAAGTATATGGCTATGGCTACACCTTC. Protein product: CASGKVYGYGYTF.

The chain is built from TRBV19 and TRBJ1-5, with 7 nucleotides matching TRBD1. The trim removed 6 bases at V and 3 bases at J, leaving 2 bases unmatched. Germline loops: CDR1 LNHDA, CDR2 SQIVND (reference sequence). The CDR3 is made up of 13 amino acids. The CDR3 sequence: CASRGQPNQPQHF. CDR3 bases: TGTGCCAGTAGGGGACAGCCCAATCAGCCCCAGCATTTT.

The chain is built from TRBV4-2 and TRBJ2-1, with D perhaps matching TRBD2 (7 bases). The germline CDR1 and CDR2 sequences are LGHNA and YNFKEQ. This CDR3 spans 15 amino acids. V lost 4 bases, J lost 6 bases, and 16 bases lay in between. The CDR3 is CASSPLRGGVNEQFF. DNA of the CDR3: TGTGCCAGCAGCCCTCTTAGGGGGGGGGTCAATGAGCAGTTCTTC.

This chain uses TRBV5-8 with TRBJ1-6, with a tentative D call TRBD1 (5 bases). The CDR3 loop spans 12 amino acids. The V gene's germline CDR1 is SGHTS and CDR2 YDEGEE. The V gene lost 0 bases and the J gene lost 18 bases, with 13 bases spanning the gap. The CDR3 reads CASSLGRALPHF. The CDR3 DNA is TGTGCCAGCAGCTTGGGCAGGGCCCTACCCCACTTT. Filled out from reference TRBV5-8 and TRBJ1-6, the complete variable domain reads EAGVTQSPTHLIKTRGQQATLRCSPISGHTSVYWYQQALGLGLQFLLWYDEGEERNRGNFPPRFSGRQFPNYSSELNVNALELEDSALYLCASSLGRALPHFGNGTRLTVT.

The J gene is TRBJ2-1, the V gene TRBV5-6, with 9 bases matching TRBD2. Germline V gene sequence: CDR1 SGHDT, CDR2 YYEEEE. J gave up 10 bases and V 4 bases, and 6 bases lay outside the gene matches. The CDR3 loop spans 13 amino acids. In DNA, the CDR3 is TGTGCCAGCAGCCGGCGGGAGGGACGGGAGCAGTTCTTC. This encodes CASSRREGREQFF.

The rearrangement uses TRBV9 and TRBJ2-5; TRBD2 agrees at 9 bases. Germline V gene sequence: CDR1 SGDLS, CDR2 YYNGEE. The CDR3 is 15 residues long. Trimming removed 3 bases from V and 2 bases from J; junction bases left unmatched: 5. CDR3 protein: CASSALAGRQETQYF. CDR3 nucleotides: TGTGCCAGCAGCGCCCTAGCGGGGAGACAAGAGACCCAGTACTTC.

A few counts support this clonotype. This chain uses TRBV7-8 with TRBJ1-5; the D gene is possibly TRBD1 (5 bases). The CDR3 has 14 amino acids. CDR1 SGHVS and CDR2 FQNEAQ come from the germline V gene. Deletions cut 5 bases from V and 4 bases from J, with 12 bases between. The CDR3 bases are TGTGCCAGCAGCAAACTTAGGGGAAATCAGCCCCAGCATTTT. As protein: CASSKLRGNQPQHF. The complete variable domain, with remaining parts taken from reference TRBV7-8 and TRBJ1-5, reads GAGVSQSPRYKVAKRGQDVALRCDPISGHVSLFWYQQALGQGPEFLTYFQNEAQLDKSGLPSDRFFAERPEGSVSTLKIQRTQQEDSAVYLCASSKLRGNQPQHFGDGTRLSIL.

The chain couples TRBV5-4 to TRBJ2-5; possible D gene TRBD1, 5 bases. The length of the CDR3 is 15 residues. Trimming cost V 3 bases and J 4 bases, with 16 bases left between them. Germline loops: CDR1 SGHNT, CDR2 YYREEE (reference sequence). In nucleotides, the CDR3 is TGTGCCAGCAGCTCGAAATTACAGGAATCAGAGACCCAGTACTTC. Translation: CASSSKLQESETQYF.

CDR3 DNA sequence: TGTGCCACCAGCAAACCCCCCGGAGGGTACACTGAAGCTTTCTTT. This sequence encodes CATSKPPGGYTEAFF. The rearrangement uses TRBV15 and TRBJ1-1; D gene ambiguous. The V end lost 4 bases, the J end lost 3 bases, and 15 bases lay between the germline ends. Germline V lookup: CDR1 LNHNV, CDR2 YYDKDF (reference sequence). CDR3 length: 15 amino acids.

A few counts support this clonotype. This chain connects TRBV29-1 to TRBJ2-1, with TRBD2 matching 11 bases. Germline V gives CDR1 SQVTM, CDR2 ANQGSEA. The CDR3 has 17 amino acids. J was trimmed by 6 bases and V by 5 bases; bases with no gene match: 15. The CDR3 loop reads CSVKTSGAHELTNEQFF. In nucleotides, the CDR3 is TGCAGCGTTAAGACTAGCGGGGCCCATGAGTTAACCAATGAGCAGTTCTTC.

This rearrangement joins TRBV5-4 to TRBJ2-2; a possible D gene is TRBD2 (5 bases). In germline, CDR1 is SGHNT, CDR2 YYREEE (reference sequence). Trimming stripped 0 bases from V and 0 bases from J, with 9 bases between. This CDR3 region has 16 residues. CDR3 in amino acids: CASSLGGRTNTGELFF. As DNA, the CDR3 is TGTGCCAGCAGCTTGGGAGGGCGTACGAACACCGGGGAGCTGTTTTTT.

At least ten counts were recorded for this clonotype. The rearrangement uses TRBV7-2 and TRBJ2-1; D may be TRBD1 or TRBD2 (5 bases each). The CDR3 runs 13 residues. In germline, CDR1 is SGHTA, CDR2 FQGNSA. V was pared by 5 bases and J by 15 bases, with 20 bases between. CDR3 amino acids: CASSHPPPGTTFF. The CDR3 region has the DNA TGTGCCAGCAGCCACCCACCGCCCGGGACGACGTTCTTC.

This clonotype has only a few counts. The genes are TRBV7-6 and TRBJ2-1; D is possibly TRBD2 (5 bases). The CDR3 loop spans 15 amino acids. V gave up 8 bases and J gave up 5 bases, with 19 bases separating them. Per the germline V gene, CDR1 is SGHVS and CDR2 is FNYEAQ. The CDR3 DNA reads as TGTGCCAGCGTCCCCACGACGGGAAGAGACAATGAGCAGTTCTTC. It translates to CASVPTTGRDNEQFF.

The V and J genes are TRBV20-1 and TRBJ2-7; D possibly corresponds to TRBD2 (6 bases). Between the trimmed V and J ends, which lost 6 bases and 7 bases, there was a span of 13 bases. Germline V lookup: CDR1 DFQATT, CDR2 SNEGSKA (reference sequence). The CDR3 runs 11 residues. CDR3 loop: CSAAGSPEQYF. The CDR3 nucleotides are TGCAGTGCGGCGGGATCTCCGGAGCAGTACTTC.

This clonotype was counted ten times or more. This chain links TRBV28 with TRBJ1-3; TRBD1 might be the D (6 bases). The CDR3 has 13 residues. Trimming took 8 bases from V and 2 from J, leaving 10 bases between them. Germline V CDR1 and CDR2: MDHEN, SYDVKM. In DNA form, the CDR3 reads TGTGCCAGCGAAGGGGGAACTGGAAACACCATATATTTT. Its translation: CASEGGTGNTIYF.

This clonotype was picked up many times. The V call is TRBV6-6, the J call TRBJ2-2; D is perhaps TRBD1 or TRBD2 (5 bases each). The ends were cut back, 2 bases at V and 4 bases at J, with 20 bases in the middle. From germline, CDR1 is MNHNY and CDR2 SVGAGI (reference sequence). This CDR3 region has 18 residues. Here the CDR3 DNA reads TGTGCCAGCAGTTACAGTCTTATTGGGACGCCAACCACCGGGGAGCTGTTTTTT. Translated, it gives CASSYSLIGTPTTGELFF.

The genes are TRBV9 and TRBJ2-3, with D maybe TRBD2 (5 bases). Germline-derived CDR1 and CDR2 are SGDLS and YYNGEE. V was cut by 0 bases and J by 6 bases, with 8 bases left in between. The CDR3 has 13 residues. The CDR3 DNA sequence: TGTGCCAGCAGCGTAGATAAGCGGGATACGCAGTATTTT. Its protein product is CASSVDKRDTQYF.